Listed here are 21 T cell receptor beta chains from one sample, sequenced in a study of blood T cell repertoires in COVID-19. Assay used: immunoSEQ multiplex PCR; TCRdb lists only in-frame clones, some missing. The sample carries roughly 500,000 clones, about 88% recorded once. The sequenced sample consisted of PBMCs or T cells enriched from blood (not recorded which). The receptors were sampled from a woman aged 60 to 75 who had recovered from COVID-19.

J is TRBJ2-7 and V is TRBV5-5; the D gene is possibly TRBD1 (6 bases). Trimming left V 0 bases short and J 2 bases short, with 12 bases between. CDR3 length: 15 residues. CDR1 and CDR2 (germline): SGHKS, YYEKEE (reference sequence). CDR3 sequence: CASSLGTAPPYEQYV. CDR3 coding DNA: TGTGCCAGCAGCTTGGGGACAGCTCCACCCTACGAGCAGTACGTC.

The sample holds one count of this clone. The chain links TRBV6-5 to TRBJ2-5, with TRBD2 as a possible D gene (6 bases). The CDR3 totals 15 residues. Trimming took 6 bases from V and 5 from J, leaving 19 bases between them. The germline V gene encodes CDR1 MNHEY and CDR2 SVGAGI. CDR3: CASRLIADRMETQYF. The DNA of the CDR3 is TGTGCCAGCAGGTTGATAGCGGATAGGATGGAGACCCAGTACTTC.

This chain connects TRBV5-1 to TRBJ2-7, with TRBD2 as a possible D gene (5 bases). This CDR3 is built from 15 residues. V lost 2 bases to trimming and J lost 0 bases, with 12 bases between them. CDR1 SGHRS and CDR2 YFSETQ come from the germline V gene. In DNA form, the CDR3 reads TGCGCCAGCAGCTTCCTTCCGGGGAGCTCCTACGAGCAGTACTTC. Protein product: CASSFLPGSSYEQYF. Full variable domain (rest looked up from reference TRBV5-1 and TRBJ2-7): KAGVTQTPRYLIKTRGQQVTLSCSPISGHRSVSWYQQTPGQGLQFLFEYFSETQRNKGNFPGRFSGRQFSNSRSEMNVSTLELGDSALYLCASSFLPGSSYEQYFGPGTRLTVT.

The chain has TRBV2 and TRBJ1-5; 7 bases are a match to TRBD1. The germline gives CDR1 SNHLY, CDR2 FYNNEI. This CDR3 is built from 17 residues. Trimming took 8 bases from V and 0 from J; bases not matched to a gene: 13. The CDR3 region is CASGRDSQGYSNQPQHF. DNA for the CDR3: TGTGCCAGCGGCCGGGACAGCCAAGGGTATAGCAATCAGCCCCAGCATTTT.

J is TRBJ1-1 and V is TRBV19, with D unresolved. Trimming pared 4 bases from V and 2 bases from J, leaving 14 bases between. This CDR3 has 15 amino acids. The germline CDR1 and CDR2 sequences are LNHDA and SQIVND (reference sequence). The CDR3 sequence: CASSRDGKGNTEAFF. The DNA of the CDR3 is TGTGCCAGTAGTAGAGACGGGAAGGGAAACACTGAAGCTTTCTTT.

The chain links TRBV7-4 to TRBJ1-2; 8 bases agree with TRBD1. This CDR3 has 18 residues. The ends lost 1 base at V and 0 bases at J; junction bases unmatched: 10. From germline, CDR1 is SGHVT and CDR2 SQSDAQ. CDR3 sequence reads: CASSLDLGTGSTNYGYTF. The CDR3 DNA follows: TGTGCCAGCAGCTTAGACCTGGGGACAGGAAGTACTAACTATGGCTACACCTTC.

The V call is TRBV19, the J call TRBJ1-1; possible D gene TRBD1, 5 bases. V was clipped by 3 bases and J by 1 base, with 9 bases between them. From germline, CDR1 is LNHDA and CDR2 SQIVND (reference sequence). This CDR3 region has 14 residues. CDR3 protein: CASSIGHRNTEAFF. DNA for the CDR3: TGTGCCAGTAGTATCGGACACAGGAACACTGAAGCTTTCTTT.

V is TRBV6-5 and J is TRBJ2-1; TRBD1 aligns across 9 bases. CDR1 is MNHEY and CDR2 is SVGAGI in the germline V gene. The trim removed 7 bases at V and 5 bases at J, leaving 9 bases unmatched. This CDR3 comprises 15 residues. The CDR3 DNA sequence: TGTGCCAGCATGCCGCCGGGACAGGGTCACAATGAGCAGTTCTTC. Its protein product is CASMPPGQGHNEQFF.

The chain employs TRBV5-4 and TRBJ1-4; maybe TRBD1 (5 bases). This CDR3 contains 17 residues. CDR1 is SGHNT and CDR2 is YYREEE in the germline V gene (reference sequence). Trimming stripped 0 bases from V and 6 bases from J, with 18 bases between. CDR3 sequence (DNA): TGTGCCAGCAGCTTGGGCGGGCGGAGGGGACGGGATGAAAAACTGTTTTTT. This codes for CASSLGGRRGRDEKLFF.

V gene TRBV13 combines with J gene TRBJ1-2, with unresolved D. V was cut by 0 bases and J by 4 bases, with 3 bases left in between. This CDR3 is built from 12 residues. In germline, CDR1 is PRHDT, CDR2 FYEKMQ (reference sequence). CDR3 region: CASSLGAYGYTF. The CDR3 DNA reads TGTGCCAGCAGCTTAGGAGCCTATGGCTACACCTTC.

This chain links TRBV7-8 with TRBJ2-1; 7 bases fit TRBD1. The CDR3 is made up of 16 amino acids. CDR1 is SGHVS and CDR2 is FQNEAQ in the germline V gene. Germline trimming cut 7 bases from V and 6 bases from J; bases unmatched to any gene: 15. CDR3 nucleotides: TGTGCCAGCATCCCACAGGGGTCGGGCTACACCAATGAGCAGTTCTTC. This sequence encodes CASIPQGSGYTNEQFF. The whole variable domain, remainder taken from reference TRBV7-8 and TRBJ2-1, is GAGVSQSPRYKVAKRGQDVALRCDPISGHVSLFWYQQALGQGPEFLTYFQNEAQLDKSGLPSDRFFAERPEGSVSTLKIQRTQQEDSAVYLCASIPQGSGYTNEQFFGPGTRLTVL.

The chain's CDR3 is CASSLGQGGTDTQYF. In nucleotides, the CDR3 is TGTGCCAGCAGTCTTGGACAGGGGGGAACAGATACGCAGTATTTT. The chain has TRBV6-5 and TRBJ2-3, with TRBD1 matching 10 bases. The CDR3 consists of 15 residues. Losses at the gene ends were 5 bases for V and 3 bases for J; bases not matched to a gene: 5. From germline, CDR1 is MNHEY and CDR2 SVGAGI.

This clone came up a few times. In the same sample, other DNA sequences code for this CDR3. The chain employs TRBV12-5 and TRBJ1-1, with D perhaps TRBD1 (5 bases). Per the germline V gene, CDR1 is LGHNT and CDR2 is FRNRAP. The CDR3 is 13 amino acids. The V gene lost 2 bases and the J gene lost 5 bases, with 9 bases spanning the gap. The CDR3 sequence: CASGLSGGTEAFF. The CDR3 DNA is TGTGCTAGTGGTTTGTCCGGGGGGACTGAAGCTTTCTTT.

The chain has TRBV7-9 and TRBJ2-3; 8 positions match TRBD1. The CDR3 has 16 residues. Germline CDR1 and CDR2: SEHNR and FQNEAQ (reference sequence). Trimming removed 6 bases from V and 1 base from J; junction bases left unmatched: 9. The CDR3 DNA reads as TGTGCCAGCAGTCCATTCAGGGGGCGCGGCACAGATACGCAGTATTTT. Translated, it gives CASSPFRGRGTDTQYF.

The chain employs TRBV4-1 and TRBJ1-4, with unresolved D. Germline CDR1 is MGHRA and CDR2 is YSYEKL. This CDR3 has 13 amino acids. V was trimmed by 1 base and J by 7 bases, leaving 7 bases between them. The CDR3 DNA reads as TGCGCCAGCAGCCAAGTAGTCGGTGAAAAACTGTTTTTT. Protein: CASSQVVGEKLFF.

V usage is TRBV18 and J usage is TRBJ1-4; 8 nucleotides line up with TRBD1. Germline-derived CDR1 and CDR2 are KGHSH and LQKENI. V lost 6 bases and J lost 4; bases outside the gene matches: 13. The CDR3 contains 17 residues. CDR3 protein: CASSPRDRGVGNEKLFF. In nucleotides, the CDR3 is TGTGCCAGCTCCCCGAGAGACAGGGGAGTAGGTAATGAAAAACTGTTTTTT.

CDR3 nucleotides: TGTGCCAGCAGCCGTTGGCGGACGGGGGCAACTAATGAAAAACTGTTTTTT. It translates to CASSRWRTGATNEKLFF. This chain connects TRBV11-2 to TRBJ1-4, with a possible D match to TRBD1 (5 bases). Trimming took off 5 bases at V and 0 bases at J, with 16 bases between the two ends. The CDR3 covers 17 residues. From germline, CDR1 is SGHAT and CDR2 FQNNGV.

The chain is built from TRBV5-1 and TRBJ1-6, with D tentatively TRBD1 (6 bases). This CDR3 comprises 14 residues. The ends were cut back, 3 bases at V and 10 bases at J, with 14 bases in the middle. Germline-derived CDR1 and CDR2 are SGHRS and YFSETQ. The CDR3 reads CASSWGQSESPLHF. Here the CDR3 DNA reads TGCGCCAGCAGCTGGGGACAATCTGAATCACCCCTCCACTTT. Filled out from reference TRBV5-1 and TRBJ1-6, the complete variable domain reads KAGVTQTPRYLIKTRGQQVTLSCSPISGHRSVSWYQQTPGQGLQFLFEYFSETQRNKGNFPGRFSGRQFSNSRSEMNVSTLELGDSALYLCASSWGQSESPLHFGNGTRLTVT.

V usage is TRBV16 and J usage is TRBJ1-1, with D possibly TRBD1 on 6 matching bases. The CDR3 consists of 18 residues. Trimming shortened V by 1 base and J by 1 base, and 19 bases separated the two germline ends. Germline lookup yields CDR1 KGHSY and CDR2 FQNENV. The CDR3 nucleotides read TGTGCCAGCAGCCAATATCAAGAATGGGGGCTGAGGAACACTGAAGCTTTCTTT. It codes for CASSQYQEWGLRNTEAFF.

The rearrangement links TRBV5-6 to TRBJ1-5; D is ambiguous. CDR1 and CDR2 from the germline V gene are SGHDT and YYEEEE. Trimming took 2 bases from V and 4 from J, leaving 13 bases between them. The CDR3 runs to 15 residues. The CDR3 nucleotides read TGTGCCAGCAGCTTATGGGGAGAGGTGAATCAGCCCCAGCATTTT. Amino acids: CASSLWGEVNQPQHF.

The chain recombines TRBV5-1 with TRBJ1-1; TRBD1 matches 8 bases. V was clipped by 0 bases and J by 4 bases; unmatched bases: 11. The CDR3 loop spans 17 amino acids. CDR1 and CDR2 from the germline V gene are SGHRS and YFSETQ. The CDR3 reads CASSLGGGRGPGTEAFF. CDR3 in DNA: TGCGCCAGCAGCTTGGGAGGGGGCAGGGGGCCGGGCACTGAAGCTTTCTTT.